What follows are 20 T cell receptor beta chains derived from one specimen sequenced in a study of blood T cells in healthy people across ages (dated by TCRdb to between 2015 and 2016). Libraries were constructed by 5' RACE. The instrument was an Illumina HiSeq 2500. The second PCR ran for about 6 to 12 cycles and used a J-beta primer mix along with a sample-barcoded 5' primer. Using fastp trimming at Q25 and MiXCR clonotype assembly, TCRdb reanalyzed the public sequencing data and kept in-frame beta chains. Duplicate CDR3 protein sequences are folded into a single record with the most common DNA and genes. The sample table records 760,000 or so distinct CDR3 sequences; approximately 25% of these occur just once. 8% to 10% of the sample belongs to the ten largest clones. The sample also formed part of further work on T cells of mothers and their children.

Material for sequencing was blood. Receptor source: a boy between 10 and 17 years old in good health.

This clonotype has just a few counts. V gene TRBV6-6 combines with J gene TRBJ1-1, with D perhaps TRBD1 (6 bases). The CDR3 totals 13 residues. The ends were cut back, 10 bases at V and 4 bases at J, with 16 bases in the middle. CDR1 and CDR2 (germline): MNHNY, SVGAGI (reference sequence). The CDR3 protein is CATSRGVITEAFF. CDR3 DNA sequence: TGTGCCACCTCCAGGGGAGTCATCACTGAAGCTTTCTTT.

The chain is built from TRBV25-1 and TRBJ1-4; the D gene is possibly TRBD1 (6 bases). From germline, CDR1 is MGHDK and CDR2 SYGVNS. V was trimmed by 0 bases and J by 2 bases, leaving 16 bases between them. This CDR3 is 18 amino acids long. The CDR3 nucleotides are TGTGCCAGCAGTGAATATTTTATGGGGGCGGCTACTAATGAAAAACTGTTTTTT. This translates into CASSEYFMGAATNEKLFF. Based on the CDR3 plus reference TRBV25-1 and TRBJ1-4, the full variable domain is EADIYQTPRYLVIGTGKKITLECSQTMGHDKMYWYQQDPGMELHLIHYSYGVNSTEKGDLSSESTVSRIRTEHFPLTLESARPSHTSQYLCASSEYFMGAATNEKLFFGSGTQLSVL.

This clonotype occurred a few times. The chain joins TRBV27 to TRBJ2-1, with D possibly being TRBD2 (6 bases). Germline V gene sequence: CDR1 MNHEY, CDR2 SMNVEV (reference sequence). The CDR3 contains 14 residues. V was cut by 6 bases and J by 5 bases, with 14 bases left in between. CDR3 DNA sequence: TGTGCCAGCAGCCCCTGGGGAGGCGACAATGAGCAGTTCTTC. As protein: CASSPWGGDNEQFF.

In this sample, this clonotype turned up a few times. This chain connects TRBV11-2 to TRBJ2-2; D may be TRBD1 (7 bases). V dropped 3 bases and J dropped 5 bases, with 10 bases sitting between them. Germline V gene lookup returns CDR1 SGHAT and CDR2 FQNNGV. CDR3 length: 14 residues. This CDR3 is CASSFPGGTGELFF. CDR3 nucleotide sequence: TGTGCCAGCAGCTTTCCAGGGGGGACCGGGGAGCTGTTTTTT.

The genes are TRBV7-2 and TRBJ2-7; 9 nucleotides align to TRBD2. The germline gives CDR1 SGHTA, CDR2 FQGNSA. V was clipped by 4 bases and J by 3 bases; unmatched bases: 16. The CDR3 totals 18 residues. CDR3 residues: CASSSGQRPGLAFYEQYF. The CDR3 DNA sequence: TGTGCCAGCAGCTCCGGTCAACGTCCGGGACTAGCTTTCTACGAGCAGTACTTC.

The chain links TRBV7-2 to TRBJ1-5; no firm D call. V shed 0 bases and J shed 0 bases, with 9 bases lying between them. The length of the CDR3 is 16 residues. Looked up from germline, CDR1 is SGHTA and CDR2 is FQGNSA. The CDR3 DNA sequence: TGTGCCAGCAGCTTAGCAGGGTATTATAGCAATCAGCCCCAGCATTTT. It codes for CASSLAGYYSNQPQHF.

The chain couples TRBV7-9 to TRBJ1-1, with a possible D match to TRBD1 (6 bases). There are 14 residues in the CDR3. Germline-derived CDR1 and CDR2 are SEHNR and FQNEAQ (reference sequence). Trimming left V 0 bases short and J 7 bases short, with 12 bases between. The CDR3 DNA is TGTGCCAGCAGCTTAGCACAGGGAAGCGGTGAAGCTTTCTTT. This encodes CASSLAQGSGEAFF.

This clonotype was counted a few times. The gene calls are TRBV29-1 and TRBJ1-2; D is possibly TRBD1 (5 bases). The CDR3 runs 13 residues. V lost 1 base, J lost 4 bases, and 10 bases lay in between. CDR1 and CDR2 from the germline V gene are SQVTM and ANQGSEA. CDR3 protein: CSVEGPDSYGYTF. For the CDR3, the DNA is TGCAGCGTTGAAGGGCCTGACAGCTATGGCTACACCTTC.

This clonotype was observed a handful of times. The rearrangement links TRBV6-6 to TRBJ2-5; 8 bases map to TRBD2. J was trimmed by 4 bases and V by 5 bases; bases with no gene match: 9. The germline V gene has CDR1 MNHNY and CDR2 SVGAGI (reference sequence). The CDR3 length is 15 residues. CDR3 bases: TGTGCCAGCAGTACCGGGAGCGGGAGTCGAGAGACCCAGTACTTC. Amino acid sequence: CASSTGSGSRETQYF.

The chain combines TRBV28 with TRBJ1-2; TRBD1 agrees at 7 bases. Germline V gene data show CDR1 as MDHEN and CDR2 as SYDVKM. V shed 6 bases, J shed 2 bases, and the junction held 9 bases outside the gene matches. The CDR3 is 15 residues long. The CDR3 coding sequence is TGTGCCAGCAGCGATGACAGGGTTGGGAACTATGGCTACACCTTC. This encodes CASSDDRVGNYGYTF.

In its sample, this clonotype was seen a few times. The chain carries TRBV12-3 or TRBV12-4 and TRBJ2-7; 9 bases map to TRBD1. The CDR3 is 16 amino acids. V lost 5 bases, J lost 3 bases, and 11 bases stayed unmatched. CDR3 in DNA: TGTGCCAGCAGTCCCAAAAGGACAGGGGCAGGCTACGAGCAGTACTTC. Its protein is CASSPKRTGAGYEQYF.

The V gene is TRBV12-3 or TRBV12-4, the J gene TRBJ1-2, with 7 bases fitting TRBD1. Unmatched junction bases numbered 5, after V lost 7 bases and J lost 3 bases. This CDR3 is 13 amino acids long. The CDR3 is CASKTGTHYGYTF. In nucleotides, the CDR3 is TGTGCCAGCAAGACAGGGACCCACTATGGCTACACCTTC.

This clonotype was counted a few times. The chain couples TRBV3-1 to TRBJ1-4; D remains unclear. Germline V gene data show CDR1 as LGHDT and CDR2 as YNNKEL (reference sequence). Trimming stripped 0 bases from V and 7 bases from J, with 9 bases between. The CDR3 sequence is 14 residues long. The CDR3 spells CASSQDHRGEKLFF. The CDR3 nucleotides read TGTGCCAGCAGCCAAGATCATCGGGGTGAAAAACTGTTTTTT.

The chain couples TRBV19 to TRBJ1-2; 8 bases are shared with TRBD1. Germline CDR1 LNHDA, CDR2 SQIVND (reference sequence). Trimming cost V 6 bases and J 6 bases; bases outside gene matches: 9. This CDR3 region has 14 residues. The CDR3 DNA reads TGTGCCAGTAGGGACAGGGACAAACGGGATGGCTACACCTTC. As protein: CASRDRDKRDGYTF.

This clonotype turned up a few times. The genes are TRBV20-1 and TRBJ2-5, with 10 bases identical to TRBD2. Near its end, the DNA agrees better with TRBJ2-1, so the J call may be wrong. Germline assignment: CDR1 DFQATT and CDR2 SNEGSKA (reference sequence). This CDR3 is built from 16 residues. CDR3 DNA sequence: TGCAGTGCTAGTGGTCTAGCGGGAGCCTCGATCAATGAGCAGTTCTTC. This translates into CSASGLAGASINEQFF.

V usage is TRBV2 and J usage is TRBJ2-5; 7 bases line up with TRBD1. V was pared by 6 bases and J by 3 bases, with 4 bases of the junction left unmatched. From germline, CDR1 is SNHLY and CDR2 FYNNEI. This CDR3 is built from 13 residues. CDR3 nucleotide sequence: TGTGCCAGCAGGGGACAGAAGGAAGAGACCCAGTACTTC. It is translated as CASRGQKEETQYF. Using reference TRBV2 and TRBJ2-5 for the parts outside the CDR3, the full variable domain is EPEVTQTPSHQVTQMGQEVILRCVPISNHLYFYWYRQILGQKVEFLVSFYNNEISEKSEIFDDQFSVERPDGSNFTLKIRSTKLEDSAMYFCASRGQKEETQYFGPGTRLLVL.

The chain uses TRBV6-5 and TRBJ2-1, with D maybe TRBD2 (5 bases). This CDR3 is built from 15 residues. With 5 bases removed from V and 6 bases from J, the gap between germline ends came to 17 bases. The germline V gene encodes CDR1 MNHEY and CDR2 SVGAGI. CDR3 DNA: TGTGCCAGCAGTGCCGATTCGGGGTACGGCAATGAGCAGTTCTTC. Translated: CASSADSGYGNEQFF.

This clonotype was recorded a few times. The chain links TRBV7-3 to TRBJ2-3; 9 bases line up with TRBD2. The V segment lost 4 bases and the J segment 5 bases; nucleotides outside the gene matches: 7. The CDR3 has 15 residues. Germline V gives CDR1 SGHTA, CDR2 FQGTGA. The CDR3 spells CASSSTSGWEDTQYF. CDR3 bases: TGTGCCAGCAGCTCTACTAGCGGGTGGGAAGATACGCAGTATTTT.

The chain combines TRBV5-6 with TRBJ2-3; the match to TRBD1 covers 7 bases. The CDR3 runs to 14 residues. Looked up from germline, CDR1 is SGHDT and CDR2 is YYEEEE. V lost 4 bases and J lost 6; bases outside the gene matches: 8. The CDR3 sequence is CASSPRTGGDTQYF. The DNA for the CDR3 is TGTGCCAGCAGCCCCCGGACAGGCGGGGATACGCAGTATTTT. The full variable domain, in which reference TRBV5-6 and TRBJ2-3 provide the parts outside the CDR3, is DAGVTQSPTHLIKTRGQQVTLRCSPKSGHDTVSWYQQALGQGPQFIFQYYEEEERQRGNFPDRFSGHQFPNYSSELNVNALLLGDSALYLCASSPRTGGDTQYFGPGTRLTVL.

This chain joins TRBV4-2 and TRBJ2-5; 14 nucleotides match TRBD2. The junction had 10 bases not matched to a gene; V was cut back by 3 bases and J by 4 bases. Germline V gives CDR1 LGHNA, CDR2 YNFKEQ. The CDR3 covers 18 residues. The CDR3 nucleotides read TGTGCCAGCAGCCAGGCCTGGGGACTAGCGGGAGATAGAGAGACCCAGTACTTC. Its protein is CASSQAWGLAGDRETQYF.